This T cell receptor (beta chain) was identified during a study of cytomegalovirus exposure and HLA in healthy donors. Regarding the study as a whole: Confirmation was obtained in vitro that a few CMV-associated chains are specific for CMV antigens.

Only in-frame clones appear in the TCRdb table, and some are missing; sequencing was by immunoSEQ multiplex PCR. The sample carries under 80,000 clones, roughly 90% recorded once. Germline V gives CDR1 MDHEN, CDR2 SYDVKM. V was clipped by 2 bases and J by 1 base, with 8 bases between them. The length of the CDR3 is 15 residues. On this clone itself: No antigen is known for it.

The clonotype originates from a woman between 18 and 30 years old in good health and CMV-seronegative. The sequenced material came from PBMCs. The V gene is TRBV28, the J gene TRBJ2-2; D call uncertain. CDR3: CASSLVNRNTGELFF. The CDR3 coding sequence is TGTGCCAGCAGTTTAGTCAACAGGAACACCGGGGAGCTGTTTTTT.